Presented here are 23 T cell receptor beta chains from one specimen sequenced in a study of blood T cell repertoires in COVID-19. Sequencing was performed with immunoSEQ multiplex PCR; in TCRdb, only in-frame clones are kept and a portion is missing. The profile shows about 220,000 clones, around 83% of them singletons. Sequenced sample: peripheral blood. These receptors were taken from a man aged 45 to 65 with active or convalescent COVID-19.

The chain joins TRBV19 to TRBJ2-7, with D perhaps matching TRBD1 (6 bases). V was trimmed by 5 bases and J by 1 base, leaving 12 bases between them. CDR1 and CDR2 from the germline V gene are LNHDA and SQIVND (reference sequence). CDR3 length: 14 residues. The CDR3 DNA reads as TGTGCCAGTAGTCCCGGGACATCTTCCTACGAGCAGTACTTC. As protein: CASSPGTSSYEQYF.

The CDR3 loop is CASSPSPVSDEQFF. The CDR3 nucleotides are TGTGCCAGTAGTCCATCTCCGGTTTCCGATGAGCAGTTCTTC. The chain recombines TRBV19 with TRBJ2-1, with D uncertain. The germline CDR1 and CDR2 sequences are LNHDA and SQIVND (reference sequence). The CDR3 sequence is 14 residues long. With 5 bases removed from V and 8 bases from J, the gap between germline ends came to 16 bases.

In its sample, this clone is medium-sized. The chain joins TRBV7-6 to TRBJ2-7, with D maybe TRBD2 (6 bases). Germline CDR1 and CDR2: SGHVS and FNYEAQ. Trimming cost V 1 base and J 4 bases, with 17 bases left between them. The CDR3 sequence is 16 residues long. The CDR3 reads CASSLVPDGSLYEQYF. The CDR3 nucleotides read TGTGCCAGCAGCTTAGTGCCGGACGGGAGCCTATACGAGCAGTACTTC.

DNA of the CDR3: TGTGCCAGCAGCTTGGCAGGGTCGGGTCAGCCCCAGCATTTT. Amino acid sequence: CASSLAGSGQPQHF. The gene calls are TRBV7-9 and TRBJ1-5, with a weak D call TRBD1 (5 bases). Trimming shortened V by 3 bases and J by 6 bases, and 12 bases separated the two germline ends. Germline CDR1 SEHNR, CDR2 FQNEAQ (reference sequence). The CDR3 is 14 residues long.

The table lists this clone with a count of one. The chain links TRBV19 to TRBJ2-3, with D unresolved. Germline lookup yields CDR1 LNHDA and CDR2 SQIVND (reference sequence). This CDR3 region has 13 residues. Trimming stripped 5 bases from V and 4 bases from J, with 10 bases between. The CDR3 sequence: CASSVGRADTQYF. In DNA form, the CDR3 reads TGTGCCAGTAGTGTTGGTCGGGCAGATACGCAGTATTTT.

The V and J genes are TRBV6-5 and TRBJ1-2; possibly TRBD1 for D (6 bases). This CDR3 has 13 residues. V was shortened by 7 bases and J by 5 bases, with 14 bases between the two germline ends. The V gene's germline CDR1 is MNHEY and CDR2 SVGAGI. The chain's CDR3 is CASMGGARYGYTF. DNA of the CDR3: TGTGCCAGCATGGGGGGGGCGAGGTATGGCTACACCTTC.

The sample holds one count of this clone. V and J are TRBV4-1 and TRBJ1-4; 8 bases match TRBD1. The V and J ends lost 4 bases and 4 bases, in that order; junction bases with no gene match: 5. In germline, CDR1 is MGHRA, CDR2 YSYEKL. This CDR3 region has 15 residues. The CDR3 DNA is TGCGCCAGCAGCCTCTCTGGACAGGGTAATGAAAAACTGTTTTTT. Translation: CASSLSGQGNEKLFF.

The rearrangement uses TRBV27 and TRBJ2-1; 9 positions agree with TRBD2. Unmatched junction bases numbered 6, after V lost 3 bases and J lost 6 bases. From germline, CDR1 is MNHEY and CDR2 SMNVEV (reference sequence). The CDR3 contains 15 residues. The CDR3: CASSFAGGTINEQFF. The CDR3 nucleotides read TGTGCCAGCAGTTTCGCGGGGGGGACTATCAATGAGCAGTTCTTC.

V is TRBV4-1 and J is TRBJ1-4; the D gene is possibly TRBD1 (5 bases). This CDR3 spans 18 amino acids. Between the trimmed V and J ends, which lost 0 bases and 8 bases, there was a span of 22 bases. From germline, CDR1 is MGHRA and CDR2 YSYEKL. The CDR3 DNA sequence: TGCGCCAGCAGCCAAGATCCCCGGCCGGGGGGGGACGCCGAAAAACTGTTTTTT. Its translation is CASSQDPRPGGDAEKLFF.

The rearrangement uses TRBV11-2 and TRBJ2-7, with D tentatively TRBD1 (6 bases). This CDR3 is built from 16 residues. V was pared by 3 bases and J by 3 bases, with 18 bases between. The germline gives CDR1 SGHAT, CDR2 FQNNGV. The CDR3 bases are TGTGCCAGCAGCTTGCTTCCCGGGACACAAATCTACGAGCAGTACGTC. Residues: CASSLLPGTQIYEQYV.

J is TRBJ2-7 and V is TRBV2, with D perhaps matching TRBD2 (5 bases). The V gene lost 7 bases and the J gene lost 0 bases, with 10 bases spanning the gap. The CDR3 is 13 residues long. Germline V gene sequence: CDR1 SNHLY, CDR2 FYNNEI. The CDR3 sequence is CASIEGVSYEQYF. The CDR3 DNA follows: TGTGCCAGCATCGAGGGAGTCTCCTACGAGCAGTACTTC.

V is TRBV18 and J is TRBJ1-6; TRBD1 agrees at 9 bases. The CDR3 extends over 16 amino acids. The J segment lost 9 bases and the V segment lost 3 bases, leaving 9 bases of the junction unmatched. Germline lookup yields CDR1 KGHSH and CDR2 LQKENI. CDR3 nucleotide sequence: TGTGCCAGCTCACCCTCCGGGACAGGGCTGGGTTCACCCCTCCACTTT. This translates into CASSPSGTGLGSPLHF.

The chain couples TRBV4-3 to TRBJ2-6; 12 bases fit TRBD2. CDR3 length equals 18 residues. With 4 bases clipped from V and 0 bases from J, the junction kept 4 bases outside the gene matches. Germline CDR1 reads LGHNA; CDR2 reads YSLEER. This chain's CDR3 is CASSLGLAGLSGANVLTF. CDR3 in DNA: TGCGCCAGCAGCCTAGGACTAGCGGGACTCTCTGGGGCCAACGTCCTGACTTTC.

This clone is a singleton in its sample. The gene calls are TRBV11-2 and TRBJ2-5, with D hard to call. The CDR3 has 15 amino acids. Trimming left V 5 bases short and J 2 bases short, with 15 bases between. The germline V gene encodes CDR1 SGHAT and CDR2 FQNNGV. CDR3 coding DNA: TGTGCCAGCAGCCCCCGTTGGGCCCGTCAAGAGACCCAGTACTTC. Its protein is CASSPRWARQETQYF.

CDR3 DNA sequence: TGTGCCAGCTCACCGGGGGGAGAAGCTTTCTTT. Protein sequence: CASSPGGEAFF. The rearrangement links TRBV18 to TRBJ1-1, with D perhaps matching TRBD1 (5 bases). Germline V gene lookup returns CDR1 KGHSH and CDR2 LQKENI. V was trimmed by 3 bases and J by 8 bases, leaving 7 bases between them. This CDR3 region has 11 residues. Combining the CDR3 with reference TRBV18 and TRBJ1-1 gives the whole variable domain NAGVMQNPRHLVRRRGQEARLRCSPMKGHSHVYWYRQLPEEGLKFMVYLQKENIIDESGMPKERFSAEFPKEGPSILRIQQVVRGDSAAYFCASSPGGEAFFGQGTRLTVV.

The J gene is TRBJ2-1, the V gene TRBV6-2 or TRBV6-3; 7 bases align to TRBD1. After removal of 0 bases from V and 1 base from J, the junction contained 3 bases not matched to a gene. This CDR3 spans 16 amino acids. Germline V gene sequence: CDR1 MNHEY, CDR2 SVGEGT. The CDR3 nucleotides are TGTGCCAGCAGTTACTCAAGGGGACAGTCCTACAATGAGCAGTTCTTC. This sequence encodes CASSYSRGQSYNEQFF.

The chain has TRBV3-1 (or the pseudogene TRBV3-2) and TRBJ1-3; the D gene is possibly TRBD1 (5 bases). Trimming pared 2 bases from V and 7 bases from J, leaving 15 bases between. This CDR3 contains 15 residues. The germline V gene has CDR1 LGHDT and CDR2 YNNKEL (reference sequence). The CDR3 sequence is CASSQTPARGNTIYF. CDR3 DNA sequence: TGTGCCAGCAGCCAAACGCCGGCCCGGGGGAACACCATATATTTT.

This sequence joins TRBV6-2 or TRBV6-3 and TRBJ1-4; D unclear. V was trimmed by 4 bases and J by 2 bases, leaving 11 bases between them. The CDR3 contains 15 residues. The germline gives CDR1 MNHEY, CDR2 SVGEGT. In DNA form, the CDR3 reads TGTGCCAGCAGTTCCTACGAGTGGACTAATGAAAAACTGTTTTTT. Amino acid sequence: CASSSYEWTNEKLFF.

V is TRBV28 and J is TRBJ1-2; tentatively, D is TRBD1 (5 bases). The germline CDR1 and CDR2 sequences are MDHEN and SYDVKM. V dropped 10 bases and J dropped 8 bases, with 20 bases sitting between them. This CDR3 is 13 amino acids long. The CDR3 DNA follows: TGTGCCACCCGCGGGGCCGGAGTAACAGGCTACACCTTC. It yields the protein CATRGAGVTGYTF.

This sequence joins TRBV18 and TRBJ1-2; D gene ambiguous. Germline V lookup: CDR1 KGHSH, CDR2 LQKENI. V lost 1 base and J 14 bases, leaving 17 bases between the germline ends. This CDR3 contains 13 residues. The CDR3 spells CASSPQEVRPGTF. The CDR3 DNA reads TGTGCCAGCTCACCACAGGAAGTCCGCCCGGGAACCTTC.

This CDR3 is CASSFLGGGPLNEQFF. DNA for the CDR3: TGTGCCAGCAGTTTTTTAGGGGGAGGGCCCTTGAATGAGCAGTTCTTC. This chain links TRBV27 with TRBJ2-1, with a tentative D call TRBD2 (7 bases). Germline V CDR1 and CDR2: MNHEY, SMNVEV (reference sequence). The CDR3 spans 16 residues. Trimming cost V 3 bases and J 7 bases, with 19 bases left between them.

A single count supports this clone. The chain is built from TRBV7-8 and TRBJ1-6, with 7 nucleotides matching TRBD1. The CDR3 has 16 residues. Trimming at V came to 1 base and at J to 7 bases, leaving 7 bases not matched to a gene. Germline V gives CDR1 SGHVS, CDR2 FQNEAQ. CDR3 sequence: CASSLVPQGGNSPLHF. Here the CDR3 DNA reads TGTGCCAGCAGCTTAGTCCCCCAGGGGGGAAATTCACCCCTCCACTTT.

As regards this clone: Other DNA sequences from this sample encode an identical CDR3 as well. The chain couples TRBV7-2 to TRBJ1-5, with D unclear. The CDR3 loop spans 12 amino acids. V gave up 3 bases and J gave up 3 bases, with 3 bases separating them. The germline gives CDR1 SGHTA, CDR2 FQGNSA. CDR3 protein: CASSFYNQPQHF. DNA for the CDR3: TGTGCCAGCAGCTTCTACAATCAGCCCCAGCATTTT.